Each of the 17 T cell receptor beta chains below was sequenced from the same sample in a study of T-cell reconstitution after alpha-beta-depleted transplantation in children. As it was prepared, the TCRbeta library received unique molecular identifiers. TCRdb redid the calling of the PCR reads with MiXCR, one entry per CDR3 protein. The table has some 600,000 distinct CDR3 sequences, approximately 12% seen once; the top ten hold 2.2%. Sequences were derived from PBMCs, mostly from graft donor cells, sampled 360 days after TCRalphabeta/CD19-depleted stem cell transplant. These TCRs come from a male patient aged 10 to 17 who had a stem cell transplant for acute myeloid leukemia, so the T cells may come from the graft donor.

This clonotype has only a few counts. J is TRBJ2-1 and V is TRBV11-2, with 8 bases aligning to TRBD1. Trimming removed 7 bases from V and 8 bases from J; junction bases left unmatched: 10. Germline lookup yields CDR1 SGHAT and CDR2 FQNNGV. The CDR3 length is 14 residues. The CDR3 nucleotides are TGTGCCAGCATCAGGACAGGGTTGCGGGATGAGCAGTTCTTC. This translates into CASIRTGLRDEQFF.

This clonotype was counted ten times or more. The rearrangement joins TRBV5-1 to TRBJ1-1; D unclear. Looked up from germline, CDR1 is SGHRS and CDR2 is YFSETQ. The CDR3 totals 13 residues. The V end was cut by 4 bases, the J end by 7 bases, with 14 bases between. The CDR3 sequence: CASSPGRQVEAFF. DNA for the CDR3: TGCGCCAGCAGCCCCGGTCGTCAGGTTGAAGCTTTCTTT.

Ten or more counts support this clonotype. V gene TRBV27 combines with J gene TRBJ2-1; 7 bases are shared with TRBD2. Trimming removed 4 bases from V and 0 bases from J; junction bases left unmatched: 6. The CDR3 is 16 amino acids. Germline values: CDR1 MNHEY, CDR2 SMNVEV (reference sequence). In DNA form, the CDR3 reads TGTGCCAGCAGTTCTGCCCGCGGGGGCTCCTACAATGAGCAGTTCTTC. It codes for CASSSARGGSYNEQFF.

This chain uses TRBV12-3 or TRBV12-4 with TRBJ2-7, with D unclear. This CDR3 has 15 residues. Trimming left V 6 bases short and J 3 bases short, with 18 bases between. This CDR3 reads CASRDRAKGLYEQYF. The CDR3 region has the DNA TGTGCCAGCAGGGATAGGGCCAAGGGCCTCTACGAGCAGTACTTC.

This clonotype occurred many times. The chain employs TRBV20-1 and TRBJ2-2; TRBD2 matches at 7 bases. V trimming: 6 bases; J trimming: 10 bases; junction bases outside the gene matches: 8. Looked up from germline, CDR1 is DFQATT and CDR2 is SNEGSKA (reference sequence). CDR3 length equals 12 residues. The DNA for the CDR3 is TGCAGTGCACCCGGGGGGAGCCTGGAGCTGTTTTTT. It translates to CSAPGGSLELFF.

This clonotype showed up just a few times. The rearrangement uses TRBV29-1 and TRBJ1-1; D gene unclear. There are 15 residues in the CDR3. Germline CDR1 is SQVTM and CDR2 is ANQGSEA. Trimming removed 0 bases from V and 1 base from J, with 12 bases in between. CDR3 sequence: CSVEDPRWGNTEAFF. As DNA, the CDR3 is TGCAGCGTTGAAGATCCCCGGTGGGGGAACACTGAAGCTTTCTTT.

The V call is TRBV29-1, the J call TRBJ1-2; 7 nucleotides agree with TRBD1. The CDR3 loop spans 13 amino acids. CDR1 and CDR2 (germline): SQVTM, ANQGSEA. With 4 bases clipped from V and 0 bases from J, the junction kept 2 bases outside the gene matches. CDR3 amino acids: CSVVGTANYGYTF. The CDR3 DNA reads TGCAGCGTTGTTGGGACAGCTAACTATGGCTACACCTTC.

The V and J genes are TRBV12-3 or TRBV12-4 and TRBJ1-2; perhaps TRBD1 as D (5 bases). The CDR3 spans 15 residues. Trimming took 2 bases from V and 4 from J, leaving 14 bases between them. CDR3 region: CASSLSQGRVYGYTF. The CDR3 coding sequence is TGTGCCAGCAGTTTATCCCAGGGTAGAGTCTATGGCTACACCTTC.

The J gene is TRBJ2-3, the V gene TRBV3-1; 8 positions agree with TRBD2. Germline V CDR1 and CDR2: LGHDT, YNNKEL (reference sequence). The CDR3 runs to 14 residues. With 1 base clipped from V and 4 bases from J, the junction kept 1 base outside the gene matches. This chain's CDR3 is CASSQVRGADTQYF. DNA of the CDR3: TGTGCCAGCAGCCAAGTGCGGGGGGCAGATACGCAGTATTTT.

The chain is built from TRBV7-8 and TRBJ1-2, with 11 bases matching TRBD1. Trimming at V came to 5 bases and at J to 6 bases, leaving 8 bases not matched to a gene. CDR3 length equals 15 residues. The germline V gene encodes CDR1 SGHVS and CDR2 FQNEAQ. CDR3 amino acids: CASSPTRTGGNGYTF. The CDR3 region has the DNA TGTGCCAGCAGCCCCACTCGGACAGGGGGCAATGGCTACACCTTC.

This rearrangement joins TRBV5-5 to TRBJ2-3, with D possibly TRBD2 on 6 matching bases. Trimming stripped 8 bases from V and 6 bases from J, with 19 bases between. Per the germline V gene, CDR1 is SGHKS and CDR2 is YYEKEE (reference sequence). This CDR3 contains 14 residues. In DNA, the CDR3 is TGTGCCAGGCCTCAGAGCGGACTACCGGATACGCAGTATTTT. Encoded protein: CARPQSGLPDTQYF.

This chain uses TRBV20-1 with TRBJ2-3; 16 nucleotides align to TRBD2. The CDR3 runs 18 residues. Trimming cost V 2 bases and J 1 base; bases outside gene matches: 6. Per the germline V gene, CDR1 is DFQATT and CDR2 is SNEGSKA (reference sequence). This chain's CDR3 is CSARSGTSGRDGTDTQYF. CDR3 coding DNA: TGCAGTGCTAGATCCGGGACTAGCGGGAGGGATGGCACAGATACGCAGTATTTT.

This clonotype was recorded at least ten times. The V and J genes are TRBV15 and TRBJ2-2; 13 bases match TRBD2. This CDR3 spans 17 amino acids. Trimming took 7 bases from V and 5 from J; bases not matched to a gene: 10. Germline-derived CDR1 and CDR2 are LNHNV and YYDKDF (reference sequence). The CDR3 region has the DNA TGTGCCACCACCCCGCGGACTAGCGGGAGAAGTACCGGGGAGCTGTTTTTT. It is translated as CATTPRTSGRSTGELFF.

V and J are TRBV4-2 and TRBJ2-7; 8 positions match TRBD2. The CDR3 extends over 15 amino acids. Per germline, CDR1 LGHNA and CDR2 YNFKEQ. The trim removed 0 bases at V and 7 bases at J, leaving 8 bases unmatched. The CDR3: CASSQEGREDWEQYF. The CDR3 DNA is TGTGCCAGCAGCCAAGAAGGGCGGGAGGATTGGGAGCAGTACTTC.

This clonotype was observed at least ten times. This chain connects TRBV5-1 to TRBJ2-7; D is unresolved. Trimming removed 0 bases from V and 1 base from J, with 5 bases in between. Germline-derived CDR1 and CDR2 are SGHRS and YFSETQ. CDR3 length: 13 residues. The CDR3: CASSLGISYEQYF. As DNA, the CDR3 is TGCGCCAGCAGCTTGGGAATTTCCTACGAGCAGTACTTC.

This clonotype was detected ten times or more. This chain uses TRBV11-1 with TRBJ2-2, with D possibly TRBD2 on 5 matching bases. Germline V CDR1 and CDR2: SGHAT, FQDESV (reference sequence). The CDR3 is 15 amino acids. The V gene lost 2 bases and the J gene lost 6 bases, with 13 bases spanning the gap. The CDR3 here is CASSLLPGMPGELFF. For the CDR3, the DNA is TGTGCCAGCAGCTTATTACCGGGGATGCCCGGGGAGCTGTTTTTT.

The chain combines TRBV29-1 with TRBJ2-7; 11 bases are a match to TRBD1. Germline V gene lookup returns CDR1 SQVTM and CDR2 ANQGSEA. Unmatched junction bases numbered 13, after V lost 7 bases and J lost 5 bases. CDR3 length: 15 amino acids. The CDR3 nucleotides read TGCAGCGCCCGCTATCCGGGACAGGGGGACCACGAGCAGTACTTC. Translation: CSARYPGQGDHEQYF.